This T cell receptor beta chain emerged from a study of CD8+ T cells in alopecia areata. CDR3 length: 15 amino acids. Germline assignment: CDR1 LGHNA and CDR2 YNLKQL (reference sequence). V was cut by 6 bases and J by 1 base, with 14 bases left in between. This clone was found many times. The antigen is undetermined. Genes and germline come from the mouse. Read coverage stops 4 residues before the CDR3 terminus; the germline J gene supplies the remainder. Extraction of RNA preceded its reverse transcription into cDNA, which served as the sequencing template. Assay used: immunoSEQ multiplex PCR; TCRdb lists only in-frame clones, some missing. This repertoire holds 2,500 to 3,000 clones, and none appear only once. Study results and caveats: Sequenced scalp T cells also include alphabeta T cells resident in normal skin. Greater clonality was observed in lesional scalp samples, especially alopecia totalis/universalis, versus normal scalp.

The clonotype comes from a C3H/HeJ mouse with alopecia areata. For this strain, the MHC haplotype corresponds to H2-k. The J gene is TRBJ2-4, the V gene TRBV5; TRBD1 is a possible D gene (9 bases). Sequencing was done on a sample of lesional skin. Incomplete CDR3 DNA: TGTGCCAGCAGTGACAGGGGGGGCGGTCAAAAC. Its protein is CASSDRGGGQN. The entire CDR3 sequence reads CASSDRGGGQNTLYF.